This entry describes one TCR beta chain. V lost 3 bases to trimming and J lost 9 bases, with 18 bases between them. Germline loops: CDR1 SGHAT, CDR2 FQNNGV. This CDR3 has 15 residues. TCRdb keeps only in-frame clones here, not all; method: immunoSEQ multiplex PCR. The sample has approximately 98,000 clones; around four fifths are singletons. The source of the sample is a study of control samples from healthy donors and cancer patients. This clonotype was sampled from a man between 18 and 29 years old in good health. V and J are TRBV11-2 and TRBJ2-4, with D unclear. The sequenced sample consisted of blood. For the CDR3, the DNA is TGTGCCAGCAGCTTGAGGATTGAGACCGAGATCATTCAGTACTTC. Its protein product is CASSLRIETEIIQYF.